This T cell receptor beta chain derives from a study of blood T cell repertoires in COVID-19. Study-wide background: Acute-phase and convalescent COVID-19 samples originated in the United States, Italy and Spain. T cells, B-cell-depleted T cells, or PBMCs provided the cDNA or gDNA that served as material.

V was clipped by 5 bases and J by 3 bases, with 13 bases between them. CDR1 is SGHTA, CDR2 FQGNSA, per germline. The CDR3 runs 14 residues. Original processing notes: Cell counts per sample came from amplifying reference gene primers. TCRdb keeps only in-frame clones here, not all; method: immunoSEQ multiplex PCR. The V and J calls and the clone size are those of that table, but D and trimming were determined from the DNA. The repertoire holds roughly 180,000 clones, over 70% seen once, with roughly 17% in the top ten. In this sample, this clone turned up once. Input material: peripheral blood. This TCR came from a man in his sixties with active or convalescent COVID-19. The rearrangement joins TRBV7-2 to TRBJ1-1; D might be TRBD1 (5 bases). CDR3 coding DNA: TGTGCCAGCAGCCCTAGAGCAGGGTACACTGAAGCTTTCTTT. Amino acids: CASSPRAGYTEAFF. Full variable domain (outside the CDR3, taken from reference TRBV7-2 and TRBJ1-1): GAGVSQSPSNKVTEKGKDVELRCDPISGHTALYWYRQSLGQGLEFLIYFQGNSAPDKSGLPSDRFSAERTGGSVSTLTIQRTQQEDSAVYLCASSPRAGYTEAFFGQGTRLTVV.